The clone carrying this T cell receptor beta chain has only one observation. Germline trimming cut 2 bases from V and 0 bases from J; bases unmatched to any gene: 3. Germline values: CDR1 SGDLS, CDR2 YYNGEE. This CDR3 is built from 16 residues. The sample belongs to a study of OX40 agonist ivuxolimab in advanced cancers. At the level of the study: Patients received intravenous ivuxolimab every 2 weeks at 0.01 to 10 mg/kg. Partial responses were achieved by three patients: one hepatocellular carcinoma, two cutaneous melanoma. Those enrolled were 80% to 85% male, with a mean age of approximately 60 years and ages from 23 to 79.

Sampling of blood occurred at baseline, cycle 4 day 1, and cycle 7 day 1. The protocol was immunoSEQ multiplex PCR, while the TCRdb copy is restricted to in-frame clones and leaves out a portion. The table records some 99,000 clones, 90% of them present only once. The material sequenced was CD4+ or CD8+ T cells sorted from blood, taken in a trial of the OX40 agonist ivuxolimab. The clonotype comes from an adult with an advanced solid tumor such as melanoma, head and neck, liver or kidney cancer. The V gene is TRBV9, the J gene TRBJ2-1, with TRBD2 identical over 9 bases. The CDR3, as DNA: TGTGCCAGCAGCGTGGGCGGGAGGGTCTCCTACAATGAGCAGTTCTTC. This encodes CASSVGGRVSYNEQFF.